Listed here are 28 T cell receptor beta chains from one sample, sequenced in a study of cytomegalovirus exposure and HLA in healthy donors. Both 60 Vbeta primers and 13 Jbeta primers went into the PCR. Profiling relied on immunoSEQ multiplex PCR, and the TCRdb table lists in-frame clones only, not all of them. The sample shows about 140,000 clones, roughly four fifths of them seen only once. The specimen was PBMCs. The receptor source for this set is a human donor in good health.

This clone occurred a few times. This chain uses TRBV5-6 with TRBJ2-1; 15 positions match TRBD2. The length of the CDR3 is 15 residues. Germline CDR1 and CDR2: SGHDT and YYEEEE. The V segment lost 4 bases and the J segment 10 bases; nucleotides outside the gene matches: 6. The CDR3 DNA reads TGTGCCAGCAGCCCCGGACTAGCGGGGGGGTGGGAGCAGTTCTTC. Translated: CASSPGLAGGWEQFF.

The CDR3 DNA sequence: TGCGCCAGCAGCCGTTTGTTGACAGGGAGCGGCGAGCAGTACTTC. Protein sequence: CASSRLLTGSGEQYF. The chain carries TRBV5-1 and TRBJ2-7, with 7 bases identical to TRBD1. The CDR3 contains 15 residues. The germline CDR1 and CDR2 sequences are SGHRS and YFSETQ. With V trimmed by 4 bases and J by 6 bases, 13 bases remained unmatched.

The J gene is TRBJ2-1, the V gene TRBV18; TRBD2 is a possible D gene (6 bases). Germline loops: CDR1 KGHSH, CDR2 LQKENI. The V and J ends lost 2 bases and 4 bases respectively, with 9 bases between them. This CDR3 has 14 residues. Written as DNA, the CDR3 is TGTGCCAGCTCACCAGCGGGGCAGTACAATGAGCAGTTCTTC. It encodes CASSPAGQYNEQFF.

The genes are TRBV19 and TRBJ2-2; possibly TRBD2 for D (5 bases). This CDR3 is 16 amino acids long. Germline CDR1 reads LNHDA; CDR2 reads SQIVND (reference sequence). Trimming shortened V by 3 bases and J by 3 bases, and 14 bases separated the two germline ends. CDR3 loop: CASSIGESIYTGELFF. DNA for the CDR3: TGTGCCAGTAGTATCGGGGAGTCTATCTACACCGGGGAGCTGTTTTTT.

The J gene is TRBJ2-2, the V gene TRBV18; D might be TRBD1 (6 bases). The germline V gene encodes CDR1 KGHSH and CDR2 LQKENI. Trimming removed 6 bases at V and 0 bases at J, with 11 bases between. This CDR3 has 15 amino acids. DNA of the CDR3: TGTGCCAGCTCGGGGGCGACCGCGAACACCGGGGAGCTGTTTTTT. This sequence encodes CASSGATANTGELFF.

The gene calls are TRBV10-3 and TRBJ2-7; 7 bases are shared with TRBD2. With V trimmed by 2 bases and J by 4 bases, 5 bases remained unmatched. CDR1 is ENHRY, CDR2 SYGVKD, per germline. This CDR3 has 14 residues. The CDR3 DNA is TGTGCCATCAGTGAGCTGGGGGGGGAATACGAGCAGTACTTC. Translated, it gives CAISELGGEYEQYF.

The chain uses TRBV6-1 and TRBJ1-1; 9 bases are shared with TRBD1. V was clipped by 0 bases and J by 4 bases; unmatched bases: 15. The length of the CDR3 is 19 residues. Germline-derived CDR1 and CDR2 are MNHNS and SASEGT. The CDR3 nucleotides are TGTGCCAGCAGTGAAGCGCTTCTATTTGGGACAGGGTCAGGCACTGAAGCTTTCTTT. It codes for CASSEALLFGTGSGTEAFF.

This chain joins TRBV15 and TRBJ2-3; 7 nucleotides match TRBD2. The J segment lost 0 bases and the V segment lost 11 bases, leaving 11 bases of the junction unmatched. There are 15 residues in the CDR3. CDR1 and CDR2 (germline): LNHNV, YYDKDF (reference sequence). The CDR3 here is CAVASGQTSTDTQYF. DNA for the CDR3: TGTGCCGTGGCTAGCGGACAAACTAGCACAGATACGCAGTATTTT.

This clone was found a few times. As DNA, the CDR3 is TGTGCCAGCACCCTAACCCGGGGGAACACTGAAGCTTTCTTT. Translating it yields CASTLTRGNTEAFF. The gene calls are TRBV11-2 and TRBJ1-1; D ambiguous. Germline CDR1 is SGHAT and CDR2 is FQNNGV. This CDR3 comprises 14 residues. V was clipped by 7 bases and J by 1 base, with 13 bases between them. The full variable domain, completed using reference TRBV11-2 and TRBJ1-1, is EAGVAQSPRYKIIEKRQSVAFWCNPISGHATLYWYQQILGQGPKLLIQFQNNGVVDDSQLPKDRFSAERLKGVDSTLKIQPAKLEDSAVYLCASTLTRGNTEAFFGQGTRLTVV.

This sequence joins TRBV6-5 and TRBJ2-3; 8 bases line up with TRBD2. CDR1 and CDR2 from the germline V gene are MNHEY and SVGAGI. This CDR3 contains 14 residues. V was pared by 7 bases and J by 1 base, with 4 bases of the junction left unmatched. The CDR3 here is CASTPGGGTDTQYF. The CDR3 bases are TGTGCCAGCACCCCCGGGGGGGGCACAGATACGCAGTATTTT.

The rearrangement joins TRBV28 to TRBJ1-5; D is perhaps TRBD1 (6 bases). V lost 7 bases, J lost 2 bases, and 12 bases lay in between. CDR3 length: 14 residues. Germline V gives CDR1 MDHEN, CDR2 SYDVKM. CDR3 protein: CASTLAGGNQPQHF. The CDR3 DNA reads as TGTGCCAGCACCCTAGCAGGGGGCAATCAGCCCCAGCATTTT.

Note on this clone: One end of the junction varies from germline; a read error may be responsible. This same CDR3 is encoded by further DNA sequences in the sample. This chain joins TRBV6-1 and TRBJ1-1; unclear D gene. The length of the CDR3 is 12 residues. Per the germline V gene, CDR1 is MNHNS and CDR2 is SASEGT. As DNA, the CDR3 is TGCGCCAGCAGCGACTGGAACACTGAAGCTTTCTTT. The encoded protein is CASSDWNTEAFF.

DNA for the CDR3: TGTGCCACCAGCAGAGATACGGGACAGGGGCAAGCTTTCTTT. Translation: CATSRDTGQGQAFF. The chain combines TRBV15 with TRBJ1-1, with 10 bases identical to TRBD1. In germline, CDR1 is LNHNV, CDR2 YYDKDF (reference sequence). The V gene end was trimmed by 0 bases and the J gene end by 9 bases; junction bases not matched to a gene: 4. The CDR3 extends over 14 amino acids.

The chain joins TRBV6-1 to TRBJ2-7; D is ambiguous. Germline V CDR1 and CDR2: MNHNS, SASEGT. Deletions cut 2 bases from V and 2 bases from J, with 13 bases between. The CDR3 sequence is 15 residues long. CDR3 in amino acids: CASSEPVASAYEQYF. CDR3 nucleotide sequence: TGTGCCAGCAGTGAACCAGTGGCATCAGCCTACGAGCAGTACTTC.

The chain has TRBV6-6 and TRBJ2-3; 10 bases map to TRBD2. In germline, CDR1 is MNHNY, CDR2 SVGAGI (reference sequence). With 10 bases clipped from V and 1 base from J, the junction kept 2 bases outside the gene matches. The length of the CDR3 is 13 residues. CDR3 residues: CATTSGGTDTQYF. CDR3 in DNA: TGTGCCACCACTAGCGGGGGCACAGATACGCAGTATTTT.

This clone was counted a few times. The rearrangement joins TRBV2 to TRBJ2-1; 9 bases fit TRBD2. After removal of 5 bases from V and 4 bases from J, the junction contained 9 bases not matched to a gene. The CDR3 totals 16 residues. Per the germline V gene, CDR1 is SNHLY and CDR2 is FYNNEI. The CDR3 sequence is CASSQKTSGLYNEQFF. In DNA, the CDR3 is TGTGCCAGCAGTCAAAAGACTAGCGGACTATACAATGAGCAGTTCTTC.

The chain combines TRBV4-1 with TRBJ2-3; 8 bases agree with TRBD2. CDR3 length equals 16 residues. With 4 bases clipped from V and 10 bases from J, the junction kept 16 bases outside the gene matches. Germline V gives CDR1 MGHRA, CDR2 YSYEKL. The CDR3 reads CASSPVRGLVLNAQYF. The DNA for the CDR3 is TGCGCCAGCAGCCCTGTACGGGGACTAGTACTTAATGCGCAGTATTTT.

This CDR3 reads CASSHGQGGTEAFF. The CDR3 bases are TGCGCCAGCAGCCACGGACAGGGCGGCACTGAAGCTTTCTTT. The chain carries TRBV4-1 and TRBJ1-1; 8 nucleotides line up with TRBD1. J was trimmed by 4 bases and V by 3 bases; bases with no gene match: 4. This CDR3 has 14 residues. Germline CDR1 is MGHRA and CDR2 is YSYEKL.

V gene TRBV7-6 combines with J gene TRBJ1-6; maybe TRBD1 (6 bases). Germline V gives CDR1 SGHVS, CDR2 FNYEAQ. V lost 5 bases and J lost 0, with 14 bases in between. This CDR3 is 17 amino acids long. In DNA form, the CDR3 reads TGTGCCAGCAGCCAAGGGGGAGATAGCTCCTATAATTCACCCCTCCACTTT. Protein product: CASSQGGDSSYNSPLHF.

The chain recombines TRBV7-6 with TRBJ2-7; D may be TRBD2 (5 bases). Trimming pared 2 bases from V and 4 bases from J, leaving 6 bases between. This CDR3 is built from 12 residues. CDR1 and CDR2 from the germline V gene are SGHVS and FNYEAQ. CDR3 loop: CASSLSGYEQYF. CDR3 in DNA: TGTGCCAGCAGCTTATCGGGATACGAGCAGTACTTC.

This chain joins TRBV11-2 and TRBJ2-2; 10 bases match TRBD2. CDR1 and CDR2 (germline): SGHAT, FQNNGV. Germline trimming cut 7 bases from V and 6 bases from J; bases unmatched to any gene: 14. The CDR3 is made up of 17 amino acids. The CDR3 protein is CASNPPLRAGGPGELFF. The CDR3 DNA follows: TGTGCCAGCAACCCACCCCTTAGAGCGGGAGGGCCCGGGGAGCTGTTTTTT.

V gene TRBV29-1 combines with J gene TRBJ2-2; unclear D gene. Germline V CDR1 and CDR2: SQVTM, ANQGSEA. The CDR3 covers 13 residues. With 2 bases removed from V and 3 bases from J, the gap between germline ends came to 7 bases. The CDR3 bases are TGCAGCGTTGAACCGAGGTACACCGGGGAGCTGTTTTTT. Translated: CSVEPRYTGELFF.

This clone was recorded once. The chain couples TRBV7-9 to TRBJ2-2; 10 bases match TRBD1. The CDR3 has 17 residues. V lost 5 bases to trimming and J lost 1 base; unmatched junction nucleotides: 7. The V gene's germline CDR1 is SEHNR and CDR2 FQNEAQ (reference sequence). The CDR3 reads CASSSRQGARNTGELFF. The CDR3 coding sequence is TGTGCCAGCAGCAGCAGACAGGGGGCTCGGAACACCGGGGAGCTGTTTTTT.

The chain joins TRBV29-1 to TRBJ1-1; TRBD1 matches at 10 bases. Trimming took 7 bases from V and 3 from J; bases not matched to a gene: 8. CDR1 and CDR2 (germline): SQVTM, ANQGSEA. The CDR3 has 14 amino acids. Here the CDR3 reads CSASPGTGDTEAFF. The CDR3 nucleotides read TGCAGCGCGTCTCCCGGGACAGGGGACACTGAAGCTTTCTTT.

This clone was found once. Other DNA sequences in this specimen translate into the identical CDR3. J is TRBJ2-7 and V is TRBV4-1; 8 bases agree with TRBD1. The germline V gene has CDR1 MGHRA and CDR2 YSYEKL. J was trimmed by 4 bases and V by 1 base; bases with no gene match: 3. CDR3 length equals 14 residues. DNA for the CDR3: TGCGCCAGCAGCCAAGGTCAGGGGGCTTACGAGCAGTACTTC. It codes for CASSQGQGAYEQYF.

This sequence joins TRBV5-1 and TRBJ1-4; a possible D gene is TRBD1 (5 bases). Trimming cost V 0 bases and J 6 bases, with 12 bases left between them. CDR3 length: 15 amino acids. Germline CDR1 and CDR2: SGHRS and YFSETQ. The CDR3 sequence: CASSLGPGGDEKLFF. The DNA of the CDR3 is TGCGCCAGCAGCTTGGGTCCCGGAGGGGATGAAAAACTGTTTTTT.

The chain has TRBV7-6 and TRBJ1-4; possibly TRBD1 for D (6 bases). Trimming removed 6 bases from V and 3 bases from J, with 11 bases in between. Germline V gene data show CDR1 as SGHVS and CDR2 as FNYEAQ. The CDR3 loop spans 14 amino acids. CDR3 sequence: CASSLGQPNEKLFF. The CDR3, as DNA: TGTGCCAGCAGTCTCGGACAGCCTAATGAAAAACTGTTTTTT. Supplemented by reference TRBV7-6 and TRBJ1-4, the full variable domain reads GAGVSQSPRYKVTKRGQDVALRCDPISGHVSLYWYRQALGQGPEFLTYFNYEAQQDKSGLPNDRFSAERPEGSISTLTIQRTEQRDSAMYRCASSLGQPNEKLFFGSGTQLSVL.

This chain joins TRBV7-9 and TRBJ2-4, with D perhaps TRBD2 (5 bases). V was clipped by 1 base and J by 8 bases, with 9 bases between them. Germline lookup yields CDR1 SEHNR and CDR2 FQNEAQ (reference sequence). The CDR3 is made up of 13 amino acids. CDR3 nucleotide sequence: TGTGCCAGCAGCTTAGGGTCGAGGGACATTCAGTACTTC. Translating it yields CASSLGSRDIQYF.